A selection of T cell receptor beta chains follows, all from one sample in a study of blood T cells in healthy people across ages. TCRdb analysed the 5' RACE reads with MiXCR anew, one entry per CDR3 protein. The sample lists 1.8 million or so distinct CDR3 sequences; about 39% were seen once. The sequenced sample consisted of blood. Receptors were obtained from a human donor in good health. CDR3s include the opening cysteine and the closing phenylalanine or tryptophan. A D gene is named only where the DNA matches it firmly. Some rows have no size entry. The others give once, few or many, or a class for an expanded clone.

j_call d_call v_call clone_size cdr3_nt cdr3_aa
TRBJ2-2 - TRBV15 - TGTGCCACCAGCCGGGCGGGCAGGAGGAGCACCGGGGAGCTGTTTTTT CATSRAGRRSTGELFF
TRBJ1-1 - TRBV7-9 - TGTGCCAGCAGCTTAGACGGGGCTTTGAAAGCTTTCTTT CASSLDGALKAFF
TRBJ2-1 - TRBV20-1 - TGCAGTGCTATCTATGGTGAGCAGTTCTTC CSAIYGEQFF
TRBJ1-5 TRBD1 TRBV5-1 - TGCGCCAGCAGCTCGGGAGGACAGGGCGGCAATCAGCCCCAGCATTTT CASSSGGQGGNQPQHF
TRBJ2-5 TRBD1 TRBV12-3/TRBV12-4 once TGTGCCAGCAGTAAACCAGGGGGCAAGGAGACCCAGTACTTC CASSKPGGKETQYF
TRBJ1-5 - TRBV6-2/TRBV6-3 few TGTGCCAGCAGTCTAGGTGTGTTTCAGCCCCAGCATTTT CASSLGVFQPQHF
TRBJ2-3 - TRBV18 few TGTGCCAGCTCACCACTCATACCCGGGGGCAGCGTAGATACACAGTATTTT CASSPLIPGGSVDTQYF
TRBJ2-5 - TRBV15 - TGTGCCACCGGCAGAGATATTTCGAGACAAGAGACCCAGTACTTC CATGRDISRQETQYF
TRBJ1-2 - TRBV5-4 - TGTGCCAGCAGCCTTCGGGTTAACTATGGCTGCACCTTC CASSLRVNYGCTF
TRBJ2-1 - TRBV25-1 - TGTGCCAGCAGTGTAGAAGGGGATGAGCAGTTCTTC CASSVEGDEQFF
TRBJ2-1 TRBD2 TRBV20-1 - TGCAGTCTTCGGCGGGGGGGCTATGAGCAGTTCTTC CSLRRGGYEQFF
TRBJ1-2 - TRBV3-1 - TGTGCCAGCAGCCCGCAGCCGAAAGACACCTATGGCTACACCTTC CASSPQPKDTYGYTF
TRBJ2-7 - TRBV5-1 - TGCGCCAGGAGCCTAATCTCGATTACGCAGGGCGGCTATCCGGACGAGCAGTACTTC CARSLISITQGGYPDEQYF
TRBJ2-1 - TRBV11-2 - TGTGCCAGCAGCTTAGATTTTAGTGAGCAGTTCTTC CASSLDFSEQFF
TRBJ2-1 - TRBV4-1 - TGCGCCAGCAGCCAAGGTGTGGGGGGCGCAAATAATGGGCAGTTCTTC CASSQGVGGANNGQFF
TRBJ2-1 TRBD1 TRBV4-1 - TGCGCCAGCAGCCAACGAGGGACAGGGGGTCATGAGCAGTTCTTC CASSQRGTGGHEQFF
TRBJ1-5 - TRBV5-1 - TGCGTCAGCAGCTCCGGGGTGGGTCAGCCCCAGCATTTT CVSSSGVGQPQHF
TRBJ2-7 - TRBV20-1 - TGCAGTGCCACGGGGGACCGGGACATCTCCTACGAGCAGTACTTC CSATGDRDISYEQYF
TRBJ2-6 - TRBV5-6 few TGTGCCAGCAGCTTCATTAGCCACTCCACCGACGTCCTGACTTTC CASSFISHSTDVLTF
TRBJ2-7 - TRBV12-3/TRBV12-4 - TGTGCCAGCAGCAAAGGCCGAGACTACGAGCAGTACTTC CASSKGRDYEQYF
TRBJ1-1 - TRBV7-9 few TGTGCCAGCAACTTCGGGGTAAGCGGGGACACTGAAGCTTTCTTT CASNFGVSGDTEAFF
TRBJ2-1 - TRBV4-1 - TGCGCCAGCAGCCAAGAAGGGCGGGAGCAGTTCTTC CASSQEGREQFF
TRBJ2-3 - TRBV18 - TGTGCCGGCTCGCCACCGAGGCCAGCCGCAGATACGCAGTATTTT CAGSPPRPAADTQYF
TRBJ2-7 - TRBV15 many TGTGCCACCAGCAGGACACCTGGGGAGCAGTACTTC CATSRTPGEQYF
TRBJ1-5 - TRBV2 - TGTGCCAGCAGTGAGGGTTGGGGTTTCTCTCGCAATCAGCCCCAGCATTTT CASSEGWGFSRNQPQHF
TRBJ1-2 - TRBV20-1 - TGCAGTGCTTTTGAGGCTGGCTACACCTTC CSAFEAGYTF
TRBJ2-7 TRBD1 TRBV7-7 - TGTGCTAGCAGCTCGGACGACAGGGCCGAGCAGTACTTC CASSSDDRAEQYF